A single sample gave rise to the 2 T cell receptor beta chains below, sequenced in a study of CD8+CD57+ T cells in acquired aplastic anemia. CDR3 and TCR beta VDJ profiling relied on genomic DNA as the template. TCRdb fed the reads into MiXCR, producing one record per CDR3 protein. The sample gives more than 150,000 distinct CDR3 sequences, approximately 45% of which show up once; 2.9% is in the top ten. The sequenced material came from sorted CD4+, CD8+, or CD8+CD57+ T cells (not recorded which) from PBMCs. The receptors come from a human donor in good health.

The J gene is TRBJ2-5, the V gene TRBV5-1; no clear D. Trimming removed 0 bases at V and 4 bases at J, with 7 bases between. The CDR3 sequence is 13 residues long. Germline V gene lookup returns CDR1 SGHRS and CDR2 YFSETQ. The CDR3 nucleotides are TGCGCCAGCAGCTTGGCGCCTTTAGAGACCCAGTACTTC. Translating it yields CASSLAPLETQYF.

This clonotype was observed at least ten times. J is TRBJ2-2 and V is TRBV20-1; D unresolved. Germline CDR1 reads DFQATT; CDR2 reads SNEGSKA (reference sequence). V was cut by 0 bases and J by 7 bases, with 9 bases left in between. This CDR3 is built from 13 residues. CDR3 nucleotides: TGCAGTGCTAGAGATCGCGGAATCGGGGAGCTGTTTTTT. Its protein product is CSARDRGIGELFF.